Following are 15 T cell receptor beta chains from one sample sequenced in a study of CD8+CD57+ T cells in acquired aplastic anemia. CDR3 and TCR beta VDJ profiling relied on a genomic DNA template. TCRdb called the reads again in MiXCR, with one record for every CDR3 protein. This table holds around 170,000 distinct CDR3 sequences, 48% found once. Individuals selected for sequencing had exhibited CD8+CD57+ cell expansion on flow cytometry. The sample was sorted CD4+, CD8+, or CD8+CD57+ T cells (not recorded which) from PBMCs. These receptors were obtained from a human donor with aplastic anemia.

A few counts support this clonotype. This chain joins TRBV30 and TRBJ2-7; 9 bases line up with TRBD2. The V and J ends lost 4 bases and 9 bases, in that order; junction bases with no gene match: 10. Germline V gives CDR1 GTSNPN, CDR2 SVGIG (reference sequence). The CDR3 covers 13 residues. Written as DNA, the CDR3 is TGTGCCTGGACTGGTGCGGGAGGGCCTCGGCAGTACTTC. It specifies CAWTGAGGPRQYF.

This clonotype has just a few counts. This chain joins TRBV3-1 and TRBJ2-3, with D maybe TRBD2 (7 bases). Germline CDR1 LGHDT, CDR2 YNNKEL (reference sequence). CDR3 length: 18 residues. V shed 4 bases and J shed 1 base, with 21 bases lying between them. The CDR3 DNA reads TGTGCCAGCAGCCCCCTTGGGGGGGCTAAAGCGGGCACAGATACGCAGTATTTT. This encodes CASSPLGGAKAGTDTQYF.

This clonotype was observed a few times. With a much larger clone just one base away, this may be a read error. The conserved phenylalanine or tryptophan normally closing the CDR3 is absent here, so this likely arose from a read error. The rearrangement links TRBV14 to TRBJ1-1; tentatively, D is TRBD1 (6 bases). This CDR3 contains 16 residues. Looked up from germline, CDR1 is SGHDN and CDR2 is FVKESK. Trimming pared 1 base from V and 1 base from J, leaving 13 bases between. The CDR3 sequence is CASSQGVRTANTEAFS. DNA for the CDR3: TGTGCCAGCAGCCAAGGGGTAAGGACAGCGAACACTGAAGCTTTCTCT.

The chain carries TRBV19 and TRBJ1-5; the match to TRBD1 covers 7 bases. The CDR3 spans 14 residues. V lost 5 bases, J lost 7 bases, and 8 bases stayed unmatched. Germline CDR1 reads LNHDA; CDR2 reads SQIVND (reference sequence). The CDR3 loop is CASSSQTGRQPQHF. The CDR3 DNA is TGTGCCAGTAGTTCCCAGACAGGGAGGCAGCCCCAGCATTTT. Combining the CDR3 with reference TRBV19 and TRBJ1-5 gives the whole variable domain DGGITQSPKYLFRKEGQNVTLSCEQNLNHDAMYWYRQDPGQGLRLIYYSQIVNDFQKGDIAEGYSVSREKKESFPLTVTSAQKNPTAFYLCASSSQTGRQPQHFGDGTRLSIL.

The rearrangement links TRBV10-1 to TRBJ2-4; no definite D call. Trimming took off 8 bases at V and 1 base at J, with 12 bases between the two ends. The CDR3 runs to 14 residues. From germline, CDR1 is WNHNN and CDR2 SYGVQD (reference sequence). CDR3 region: CASSNPGAKNIQYF. The CDR3 coding sequence is TGCGCCAGCTCCAACCCCGGGGCCAAAAACATTCAGTACTTC.

J is TRBJ2-6 and V is TRBV20-1, with D possibly matching TRBD1 (6 bases). Germline assignment: CDR1 DFQATT and CDR2 SNEGSKA (reference sequence). The ends were cut back, 6 bases at V and 2 bases at J, with 20 bases in the middle. The CDR3 runs 17 residues. CDR3: CSARALQGMTGANVLTF. The CDR3 DNA is TGCAGTGCCCGAGCCCTTCAGGGGATGACTGGGGCCAACGTCCTGACTTTC.

The gene calls are TRBV5-1 and TRBJ2-5, with D unresolved. Looked up from germline, CDR1 is SGHRS and CDR2 is YFSETQ. The CDR3 runs to 15 residues. V gave up 4 bases and J gave up 1 base, with 14 bases separating them. CDR3 DNA sequence: TGCGCCAGCAGCCCTGGCACCCCCCGCCAAGAGACCCAGTACTTC. Protein sequence: CASSPGTPRQETQYF. Full variable domain (missing parts from reference TRBV5-1 and TRBJ2-5): KAGVTQTPRYLIKTRGQQVTLSCSPISGHRSVSWYQQTPGQGLQFLFEYFSETQRNKGNFPGRFSGRQFSNSRSEMNVSTLELGDSALYLCASSPGTPRQETQYFGPGTRLLVL.

The J gene is TRBJ1-6, the V gene TRBV24-1, with unresolved D. This CDR3 comprises 13 residues. Per germline, CDR1 KGHDR and CDR2 SFDVKD. V shed 4 bases and J shed 7 bases, with 7 bases lying between them. The CDR3 DNA sequence: TGTGCCACCAGTGACCCAGCCAATTCACCCCTCCACTTT. As protein: CATSDPANSPLHF.

This clonotype appeared a single time. The J gene is TRBJ2-1, the V gene TRBV7-9, with D perhaps TRBD1 (5 bases). Trimming removed 4 bases from V and 7 bases from J, with 11 bases in between. Germline-derived CDR1 and CDR2 are SEHNR and FQNEAQ (reference sequence). CDR3 length equals 13 residues. The CDR3 DNA sequence: TGTGCCAGCAGCTCATCAGGGCGGAATGAGCAGTTCTTC. It encodes CASSSSGRNEQFF.

The chain joins TRBV7-3 to TRBJ2-1; 14 bases match TRBD2. The CDR3 sequence is 16 residues long. The V gene's germline CDR1 is SGHTA and CDR2 FQGTGA. J gave up 8 bases and V 5 bases, and 8 bases lay outside the gene matches. As DNA, the CDR3 is TGTGCCAGCAGCCCAGGGACTAGCGGGAGCGGCGATGAGCAGTTCTTC. This codes for CASSPGTSGSGDEQFF.

Comments on this clonotype: A read error may be the cause here, since a much bigger clone is one base away. This chain joins TRBV7-2 and TRBJ2-7, with 7 bases identical to TRBD2. The V segment lost 6 bases and the J segment 3 bases; nucleotides outside the gene matches: 5. Germline V gene data show CDR1 as SGHTA and CDR2 as FQGNSA. CDR3 size: 13 residues. The CDR3: CASSSGLFYEQYF. The CDR3 DNA reads as TGTGCCAGCAGTTCGGGACTATTCTACGAGCAGTACTTC.

V and J are TRBV25-1 and TRBJ1-1, with TRBD1 matching 7 bases. V lost 4 bases to trimming and J lost 1 base; unmatched junction nucleotides: 6. The CDR3 loop spans 15 amino acids. Germline CDR1 and CDR2: MGHDK and SYGVNS. The CDR3 spells CASSVNRGPNTEAFF. Here the CDR3 DNA reads TGTGCCAGCAGTGTAAACAGGGGACCGAACACTGAAGCTTTCTTT.

The chain uses TRBV19 and TRBJ1-6; TRBD1 matches 8 bases. This CDR3 is built from 15 residues. Trimming cost V 9 bases and J 6 bases; bases outside gene matches: 10. Per germline, CDR1 LNHDA and CDR2 SQIVND (reference sequence). CDR3 residues: CASSPTRGLNSPLHF. The DNA of the CDR3 is TGTGCCAGCTCACCAACCAGGGGGCTTAATTCACCCCTCCACTTT.

Many counts were recorded for this clonotype. The chain combines TRBV5-6 with TRBJ2-1, with TRBD1 matching over 9 bases. Germline V gene lookup returns CDR1 SGHDT and CDR2 YYEEEE. The J segment lost 4 bases and the V segment lost 4 bases, leaving 6 bases of the junction unmatched. This CDR3 is built from 15 residues. CDR3 sequence: CASSPGTGSYNEQFF. CDR3 sequence (DNA): TGTGCCAGCAGCCCCGGGACAGGGTCGTACAATGAGCAGTTCTTC.

This clonotype came up many times. The chain has TRBV19 and TRBJ1-2; the match to TRBD1 covers 7 bases. The junction had 16 bases not matched to a gene; V was cut back by 9 bases and J by 6 bases. The length of the CDR3 is 15 residues. Germline lookup yields CDR1 LNHDA and CDR2 SQIVND (reference sequence). CDR3 region: CASRQGNPRFHGYTF. The CDR3 DNA sequence: TGTGCCAGCAGACAGGGAAACCCTAGGTTCCATGGCTACACCTTC.